Listed here are 29 T cell receptor beta chains from one sample, sequenced in a study of long-term antiretroviral therapy in people with HIV. The immunoSEQ assay was v3.0, run at survey level. Clones were sequenced by immunoSEQ multiplex PCR, and TCRdb holds only the in-frame ones, with some missing. The sample shows some 29,000 clones, approximately 90% of them seen only once. The sequenced sample was unsorted PBMCs, obtained 3.2 years before starting antiretroviral therapy. The receptors here all came from a man in his forties or fifties with HIV.

The genes are TRBV30 and TRBJ2-5, with 12 positions matching TRBD1. The CDR3 is 13 amino acids. Trimming took 5 bases from V and 7 from J; bases not matched to a gene: 5. CDR1 and CDR2 (germline): GTSNPN, SVGIG (reference sequence). CDR3 DNA: TGTGCCTGGTCGGGACAGGGGGCCGGGACCCAGTACTTC. Protein product: CAWSGQGAGTQYF. Full variable domain (outside the CDR3, taken from reference TRBV30 and TRBJ2-5): SQTIHQWPATLVQPVGSPLSLECTVEGTSNPNLYWYRQAAGRGLQLLFYSVGIGQISSEVPQNLSASRPQDRQFILSSKKLLLSDSGFYLCAWSGQGAGTQYFGPGTRLLVL.

The genes are TRBV2 and TRBJ2-1; the match to TRBD2 covers 10 bases. Per germline, CDR1 SNHLY and CDR2 FYNNEI. The V segment lost 4 bases and the J segment 7 bases; nucleotides outside the gene matches: 7. This CDR3 spans 15 amino acids. CDR3 loop: CASSAPSGGFNEQFF. The DNA for the CDR3 is TGTGCCAGCAGTGCCCCTAGCGGGGGATTTAATGAGCAGTTCTTC.

CDR3 in amino acids: CASSHDWDRREGPQYF. Here the CDR3 DNA reads TGTGCCAGCAGCCATGACTGGGACAGACGGGAGGGACCCCAGTACTTC. The rearrangement links TRBV4-2 to TRBJ2-5; tentatively, D is TRBD2 (8 bases). The ends were cut back, 3 bases at V and 9 bases at J, with 23 bases in the middle. Germline V gives CDR1 LGHNA, CDR2 YNFKEQ. The CDR3 runs 16 residues.

The chain has TRBV19 and TRBJ2-3; 10 nucleotides align to TRBD1. J lost 1 base, V lost 5 bases, and 3 bases had no gene match. This CDR3 is built from 15 residues. Germline V gives CDR1 LNHDA, CDR2 SQIVND (reference sequence). The DNA for the CDR3 is TGTGCCAGTAGTTTCGGGACAGGGGGCACAGATACGCAGTATTTT. It specifies CASSFGTGGTDTQYF.

The V call is TRBV5-1, the J call TRBJ1-1; D not certain. Trimming removed 3 bases at V and 5 bases at J, with 14 bases between. This CDR3 is 14 amino acids long. Germline values: CDR1 SGHRS, CDR2 YFSETQ. The CDR3 DNA follows: TGCGCCAGCAGCTCAGGATCCTTGGGAACTGAAGCTTTCTTT. This encodes CASSSGSLGTEAFF. Full variable domain (remainder filled in from reference TRBV5-1 and TRBJ1-1): KAGVTQTPRYLIKTRGQQVTLSCSPISGHRSVSWYQQTPGQGLQFLFEYFSETQRNKGNFPGRFSGRQFSNSRSEMNVSTLELGDSALYLCASSSGSLGTEAFFGQGTRLTVV.

This chain connects TRBV7-3 to TRBJ2-6, with TRBD1 matching 7 bases. V was pared by 4 bases and J by 2 bases, with 2 bases of the junction left unmatched. Per germline, CDR1 SGHTA and CDR2 FQGTGA. This CDR3 is 15 amino acids long. This CDR3 is CASSSTGAGANVLTF. The DNA for the CDR3 is TGTGCCAGCAGCTCAACAGGGGCTGGGGCCAACGTCCTGACTTTC.

The chain couples TRBV7-9 to TRBJ2-3; 13 nucleotides agree with TRBD2. The ends lost 4 bases at V and 6 bases at J; junction bases unmatched: 7. The length of the CDR3 is 16 residues. Germline-derived CDR1 and CDR2 are SEHNR and FQNEAQ (reference sequence). The CDR3 loop is CASSSRTSGSWDTQYF. The CDR3 nucleotides read TGTGCCAGCAGCTCCCGGACTAGCGGGAGTTGGGATACGCAGTATTTT.

V and J are TRBV6-1 and TRBJ2-2; 10 bases map to TRBD2. Germline assignment: CDR1 MNHNS and CDR2 SASEGT. J was trimmed by 2 bases and V by 4 bases; bases with no gene match: 4. This CDR3 contains 16 residues. The CDR3 loop is CASSGSGGANTGELFF. The CDR3 DNA sequence: TGTGCCAGCAGTGGCAGCGGGGGGGCAAACACCGGGGAGCTGTTTTTT.

This sequence joins TRBV5-5 and TRBJ1-1, with D tentatively TRBD1 (5 bases). Germline V gene lookup returns CDR1 SGHKS and CDR2 YYEKEE (reference sequence). V dropped 0 bases and J dropped 3 bases, with 12 bases sitting between them. The CDR3 loop spans 15 amino acids. The CDR3 spells CASSLVVRVDTEAFF. The CDR3 coding sequence is TGTGCCAGCAGCTTGGTTGTCAGGGTAGACACTGAAGCTTTCTTT.

The rearrangement joins TRBV5-1 to TRBJ2-1; 16 nucleotides match TRBD2. This CDR3 has 17 residues. The ends lost 5 bases at V and 8 bases at J; junction bases unmatched: 10. Looked up from germline, CDR1 is SGHRS and CDR2 is YFSETQ. CDR3 in amino acids: CASRQAGTSGGAYEQFF. CDR3 sequence (DNA): TGCGCCAGCAGACAGGCAGGGACTAGCGGGGGGGCATATGAGCAGTTCTTC.

The chain couples TRBV4-3 to TRBJ1-3, with TRBD1 as a possible D gene (6 bases). V was trimmed by 1 base and J by 0 bases, leaving 10 bases between them. The CDR3 loop spans 16 amino acids. Germline values: CDR1 LGHNA, CDR2 YSLEER. The DNA for the CDR3 is TGCGCCAGCAGCCAAGGGGGGGCTTACTCTGGAAACACCATATATTTT. As protein: CASSQGGAYSGNTIYF.

This chain joins TRBV5-1 and TRBJ1-4, with TRBD1 matching over 10 bases. Trimming cost V 4 bases and J 5 bases; bases outside gene matches: 2. Looked up from germline, CDR1 is SGHRS and CDR2 is YFSETQ. The CDR3 contains 14 residues. The chain's CDR3 is CASSMGQGNEKLFF. The CDR3 DNA follows: TGCGCCAGCAGCATGGGACAGGGGAATGAAAAACTGTTTTTT.

This chain links TRBV5-4 with TRBJ1-1, with a tentative D call TRBD1 (5 bases). The CDR3 sequence is 13 residues long. The V gene's germline CDR1 is SGHNT and CDR2 YYREEE (reference sequence). Trimming took 4 bases from V and 6 from J, leaving 13 bases between them. In DNA form, the CDR3 reads TGTGCCAGCAGCCTGCGAGGGGCGGCTGAAGCTTTCTTT. It specifies CASSLRGAAEAFF.

The CDR3 loop is CASSHYYEQYF. CDR3 nucleotides: TGCGCCAGCAGCCATTACTACGAGCAGTACTTC. This chain connects TRBV5-1 to TRBJ2-7; D is ambiguous. V lost 4 bases to trimming and J lost 3 bases, with 5 bases between them. The CDR3 runs 11 residues. Germline V gene lookup returns CDR1 SGHRS and CDR2 YFSETQ.

CDR3 sequence reads: CASSLGPRGTQYF. The DNA of the CDR3 is TGTGCCAGCAGCCTAGGGCCCAGGGGTACGCAGTATTTT. The J gene is TRBJ2-3, the V gene TRBV7-2; D is perhaps TRBD1 (6 bases). The length of the CDR3 is 13 residues. Trimming pared 5 bases from V and 8 bases from J, leaving 14 bases between. The germline V gene encodes CDR1 SGHTA and CDR2 FQGNSA.

The J gene is TRBJ1-1, the V gene TRBV27; tentatively, D is TRBD1 (5 bases). The CDR3 loop spans 14 amino acids. V lost 2 bases, J lost 4 bases, and 11 bases lay in between. The germline gives CDR1 MNHEY, CDR2 SMNVEV (reference sequence). This CDR3 reads CASSLGGLLTEAFF. As DNA, the CDR3 is TGTGCCAGCAGTTTAGGGGGACTACTCACTGAAGCTTTCTTT.

The rearrangement links TRBV29-1 to TRBJ1-1, with D unclear. This CDR3 has 14 amino acids. Deletions cut 4 bases from V and 0 bases from J, with 12 bases between. Per the germline V gene, CDR1 is SQVTM and CDR2 is ANQGSEA. CDR3 DNA sequence: TGCAGCGTTGGGTTTCGGCTTATGAACACTGAAGCTTTCTTT. Translation: CSVGFRLMNTEAFF.

This chain joins TRBV7-3 and TRBJ2-3; weak D call: TRBD1 (6 bases). The CDR3 loop spans 14 amino acids. V lost 5 bases to trimming and J lost 3 bases, with 12 bases between them. Germline assignment: CDR1 SGHTA and CDR2 FQGTGA. CDR3 sequence reads: CASSQQGWTDTQYF. The CDR3 region has the DNA TGTGCCAGCAGCCAACAGGGTTGGACAGATACGCAGTATTTT.

The chain carries TRBV7-3 and TRBJ2-1; D is possibly TRBD1 (5 bases). CDR1 and CDR2 (germline): SGHTA, FQGTGA. Trimming stripped 4 bases from V and 7 bases from J, with 11 bases between. The CDR3 has 13 amino acids. The CDR3 reads CASSSDTANEQFF. CDR3 nucleotides: TGTGCCAGCAGCTCGGACACCGCGAATGAGCAGTTCTTC.

This chain connects TRBV6-5 to TRBJ2-6; D remains unclear. V lost 2 bases and J lost 2, with 1 base in between. CDR3 length: 13 residues. Germline loops: CDR1 MNHEY, CDR2 SVGAGI. CDR3 coding DNA: TGTGCCAGCAGTTACCCTGGGGCCAACGTCCTGACTTTC. It codes for CASSYPGANVLTF.

The V call is TRBV7-8, the J call TRBJ1-6, with D possibly matching TRBD1 (6 bases). The CDR3 spans 16 residues. V lost 5 bases and J 5 bases, leaving 16 bases between the germline ends. Germline-derived CDR1 and CDR2 are SGHVS and FQNEAQ. DNA for the CDR3: TGTGCCAGCAGCCTGGGGGCAGGGCTTGATAATTCACCCCTCCACTTT. This encodes CASSLGAGLDNSPLHF. The full variable domain, rest sourced from reference TRBV7-8 and TRBJ1-6, is GAGVSQSPRYKVAKRGQDVALRCDPISGHVSLFWYQQALGQGPEFLTYFQNEAQLDKSGLPSDRFFAERPEGSVSTLKIQRTQQEDSAVYLCASSLGAGLDNSPLHFGNGTRLTVT.

The rearrangement joins TRBV7-2 to TRBJ2-7; D ambiguous. In germline, CDR1 is SGHTA, CDR2 FQGNSA. The CDR3 runs 14 residues. The V gene lost 4 bases and the J gene lost 6 bases, with 16 bases spanning the gap. CDR3 amino acids: CASSSEGLTPEQYF. The CDR3 coding sequence is TGTGCCAGCAGCTCTGAAGGGTTGACGCCCGAGCAGTACTTC.

This clone was picked up one time. V usage is TRBV5-1 and J usage is TRBJ2-5; D tentatively fits TRBD1 or TRBD2 (6 bases each). Germline-derived CDR1 and CDR2 are SGHRS and YFSETQ. CDR3 size: 13 residues. Deletions cut 6 bases from V and 7 bases from J, with 16 bases between. The chain's CDR3 is CASNREVGGTQYF. CDR3 bases: TGCGCCAGCAACAGGGAGGTTGGAGGGACCCAGTACTTC.

The J gene is TRBJ1-2, the V gene TRBV28; D is perhaps TRBD1 (6 bases). In germline, CDR1 is MDHEN, CDR2 SYDVKM. Trimming took 2 bases from V and 7 from J, leaving 14 bases between them. This CDR3 is built from 14 residues. CDR3 loop: CASSLVGAPRGYTF. In nucleotides, the CDR3 is TGTGCCAGCAGTTTAGTGGGGGCCCCCCGTGGCTACACCTTC.

The chain couples TRBV6-5 to TRBJ2-7; D might be TRBD1 (6 bases). Germline-derived CDR1 and CDR2 are MNHEY and SVGAGI. Deletions cut 0 bases from V and 0 bases from J, with 9 bases between. The CDR3 has 15 amino acids. The CDR3 bases are TGTGCCAGCAGTTACTCGAGGGACACCTCCTACGAGCAGTACTTC. It is translated as CASSYSRDTSYEQYF.

J is TRBJ1-1 and V is TRBV4-1, with TRBD1 matching over 10 bases. The CDR3 totals 17 residues. In germline, CDR1 is MGHRA, CDR2 YSYEKL. Germline trimming cut 0 bases from V and 1 base from J; bases unmatched to any gene: 5. The CDR3 reads CASSQDEDRGSNTEAFF. CDR3 nucleotide sequence: TGCGCCAGCAGCCAAGATGAGGACAGGGGGTCGAACACTGAAGCTTTCTTT.

J is TRBJ2-7 and V is TRBV4-1, with D uncertain. V lost 1 base to trimming and J lost 0 bases, with 10 bases between them. The CDR3 is 15 amino acids. Germline values: CDR1 MGHRA, CDR2 YSYEKL. The CDR3 bases are TGCGCCAGCAGCCAAGGCACTACCACCTCCTACGAGCAGTACTTC. It specifies CASSQGTTTSYEQYF.

This chain links TRBV7-3 with TRBJ2-5; possible D gene TRBD2, 5 bases. This CDR3 is built from 12 residues. V was pared by 5 bases and J by 7 bases, with 11 bases between. CDR1 is SGHTA, CDR2 FQGTGA, per germline. The CDR3 region has the DNA TGTGCCAGCAGCCTCGCCGCGGGGACCCAGTACTTC. Amino acids: CASSLAAGTQYF.

The chain is built from TRBV11-2 and TRBJ1-2; maybe TRBD1 (5 bases). The CDR3 totals 16 residues. V was cut by 6 bases and J by 5 bases, with 22 bases left in between. The germline V gene has CDR1 SGHAT and CDR2 FQNNGV. The CDR3 region has the DNA TGTGCCAGCAGTCCAAATGGGGCGGCCGCCTTATATGGCTACACCTTC. It yields the protein CASSPNGAAALYGYTF.